This T cell receptor (beta chain) was found in a study of T cell responses to AZD1222 COVID-19 vaccine (dated by TCRdb to about 2021). For context, the study as a whole: Because spike-specific TCR depth and breadth did not differ between the two schedules, AZD1222 recipients who got a second dose at roughly 4 weeks were pooled with those who got a second dose at roughly 12 weeks. A total of approximately 240 trial participants underwent TCR sequencing, of whom roughly 210 had received two doses of AZD1222 and 26 had received two doses of the MenACWY control vaccine. Trial participants were enrolled by age into 18-55, 56-69 and 70-plus year subgroups, with 148, 28 and 57 TCR-sequenced participants respectively. Study-level results and caveats: The vaccine-associated CD4 TCRs covered the entire spike protein, and the dominant responses fell in regions 160-218 and 743-854. No day 14 peak-response samples were available, so repertoires were characterized only after the peak T cell response. Epitopes outside the regions mutated in the B.1.351 and B.1.1.7 variants were reportedly recognized by nearly half of the unique spike-specific TCRs. A significant rise in spike-specific TCR breadth and depth was observed after two AZD1222 doses relative to day 0 and relative to MenACWY recipients. Conclusions about previously exposed vaccinees are limited because only a handful of AZD1222 recipients were SARS-CoV-2 seropositive at baseline. Participants were mostly white British, with more females than males. The authors suggested clonal diversity may have been underestimated. In the small 56-69-year group, the increase in depth fell short of significance, most likely because of low power.

From the cysteine up to the phenylalanine, the CDR3 has a length of 11 residues. The read is trimmed to its CDR3 DNA, 33 bases read in frame from base 1. V and J are truncated by 4 bases and 6 bases respectively, leaving an intervening sequence of 6 bases. CDR1 SEHNR and CDR2 FQNEAQ were looked up in the germline V gene (reference sequence). The sample holds one count of this clone. Its target antigen remains unknown. No qualities accompany the bases; no much larger clone lies one base away. The time point label, as the study defines it: baseline before first vaccination. The vaccinee samples were drawn from two UK trials, COV001 and COV002, one of which was a single-blind randomized controlled phase 2/3 trial testing AZD1222 (ChAdOx1 nCoV-19) in healthy adults. Trial participant PBMC samples were collected at day 0 and day 28 after the second dose for TCRbeta chain sequencing. The CDR3 regions of human TCRbeta chains were subjected to immunosequencing. From the authors' description of their analysis: TCRs in the repertoires were compared against a reference library of SARS-CoV-2-specific TCRs that had been generated with the MIRA antigen-specificity platform. Breadth was defined as the fraction of unique TCRs that were SARS-CoV-2-associated. Depth was defined as the fraction of total T cells that were SARS-CoV-2-associated. Using the MIRA data, each spike-specific TCR was mapped to the spike region that the TCR reacts to and placed in a CD4 or CD8 class. Log10-transformed breadth and depth values were compared by one-way ANOVA with Sidak's multiple comparisons tests. As stored in TCRdb, this immuneACCESS dataset retains in-frame rearrangements with V and J assigned. A fraction of the clones does not appear; measured against another copy, unresolved V genes explain less than half of the discrepancy, and the remainder lacks a known reason. V and J calls and clone size follow that table, whereas D and trimming were derived from the DNA. For this sample the table gives about 120,000 clones, of which more than 85% were detected only once. Around 7.2% of the sample is held by the ten biggest clonotypes.

Recombination joined TRBV7-9 with TRBJ1-2, with the D gene not clear enough to name. This clonotype was sampled from an adult in good health. This specimen was peripheral blood, taken on day 0 of AZD1222 vaccination. The nucleotide sequence reads TGTGCCAGCAGCTCGTCGGATGGCTACACCTTC. This encodes CASSSSDGYTF. The full variable domain, with segments outside the CDR3 supplied by the reference TRBV7-9 and TRBJ1-2 proteins, appears as DTGVSQNPRHKITKRGQNVTFRCDPISEHNRLYWYRQTLGQGPEFLTYFQNEAQLEKSRLLSDRFSAERPKGSFSTLEIQRTEQGDSAMYLCASSSSDGYTFGSGTRLTVV.